This T cell receptor beta chain came from a study of molecular identifiers for immune sequencing clone quantification. As for the study in general: Replicate experiments took RNA from 20,000 or 100,000 naive CD8 cells, divided it five ways and sequenced four.

Previously reported methods and listed TCR primers produced the bulk TCR libraries. In TCRdb, the PCR reads were re-called with MiXCR into one record per CDR3 protein. Of 97,000 or so distinct CDR3 sequences listed, 30% to 35% are singletons. This clonotype was counted only a few times. In the sort, naive CD8 T cells were defined as CD8+CD4-CCR7+CD45RA+. The germline CDR1 and CDR2 sequences are SGHDN and FVKESK. Germline trimming cut 4 bases from V and 1 base from J; bases unmatched to any gene: 3. This CDR3 is built from 15 residues. The chain joins TRBV14 to TRBJ2-3; 9 positions agree with TRBD2. Sequencing was done on a sample of naive CD8+ T cells from blood, with Jurkat cell RNA spiked in. The subset: FACS-sorted CD8+CD4-CCR7+CD45RA+ naive T cells. This receptor was taken from a human donor in good health. Some libraries in this study had Jurkat cell RNA spiked in. This CDR3 reads CASSLRTSGTDTQYF. CDR3 DNA sequence: TGTGCCAGCAGCCTACGGACTAGCGGCACAGATACGCAGTATTTT.